The following is a T cell receptor beta chain sequence with its context. The antigen remains unidentified. Assay: immunoSEQ multiplex PCR; the TCRdb copy retains only in-frame clones and omits some. The table lists about 1,500,000 clones, around 97% of them singletons. This sample stems from a study of shared clonotypes between healthy human individuals. As for the study in general: Three CD4 naive, three CD4 memory, two CD8 naive and one CD8 memory plate were used per donor. Regarding the study as a whole: Naive subsets generally exceeded memory subsets in estimated richness.

The authors divided CD4+ cells into CD45RA+ naive and CD45RA-negative memory subsets. CDR3 length equals 15 residues. The trim removed 8 bases at V and 5 bases at J, leaving 11 bases unmatched. Germline CDR1 is SNHLY and CDR2 is FYNNEI. The chain has TRBV2 and TRBJ2-1; 8 bases line up with TRBD2. The TCR sequence derives from a man aged 25 to 45 in good health. Sequencing was carried out using naive CD4+ T cells sorted from blood. Subset in this sample: CD45RA+ positively selected. CDR3 DNA: TGTGCCAGCCAGGTTGAGGCGGGAGGACACAATGAGCAGTTCTTC. Its translation: CASQVEAGGHNEQFF.